These 5 T cell receptor beta chains came from one sample sequenced in a study of shared clonotypes between healthy human individuals. Clones were read by immunoSEQ multiplex PCR, and TCRdb kept only the in-frame ones, dropping some. The profile shows approximately 2.3 million clones, 80% to 95% of them singletons. The sequenced material came from naive CD4+ T cells from PBMCs. Subset given: CD45RA+ positively selected. Receptors were obtained from a man aged 18 to 29 in good health. Some clones in this sample may be carry-over from other donors' samples.

The V gene is TRBV6-5, the J gene TRBJ2-7; TRBD2 matches at 9 bases. V lost 5 bases and J lost 6; bases outside the gene matches: 5. CDR1 is MNHEY and CDR2 is SVGAGI in the germline V gene. This CDR3 spans 13 amino acids. The DNA of the CDR3 is TGTGCCAGCAGTCTTAGCGGGAGCCCCGAGCAGTACTTC. This codes for CASSLSGSPEQYF.

V usage is TRBV4-2 and J usage is TRBJ2-1; D gene ambiguous. In germline, CDR1 is LGHNA, CDR2 YNFKEQ. The CDR3 spans 14 residues. Trimming took off 5 bases at V and 6 bases at J, with 14 bases between the two ends. The CDR3 nucleotides read TGTGCCAGCAGCGACGAGAGACCTTTCAATGAGCAGTTCTTC. Its translation: CASSDERPFNEQFF.

In its sample, this clone was seen once. The chain uses TRBV5-1 and TRBJ1-4, with 10 bases matching TRBD1. Per the germline V gene, CDR1 is SGHRS and CDR2 is YFSETQ. V gave up 8 bases and J gave up 4 bases; unmatched junction bases: 8. This CDR3 has 15 residues. CDR3 nucleotide sequence: TGCGCCAGTACGGGACAGGGGCTAAGTAATGAAAAACTGTTTTTT. Its translation is CASTGQGLSNEKLFF.

The rearrangement joins TRBV4-1 to TRBJ1-2, with D hard to call. Trimming cost V 0 bases and J 4 bases, with 15 bases left between them. Germline V gene data show CDR1 as MGHRA and CDR2 as YSYEKL. The CDR3 length is 16 residues. The DNA of the CDR3 is TGCGCCAGCAGCCAAGATAGTATCTCGGGATTCTATGGCTACACCTTC. It specifies CASSQDSISGFYGYTF.

In this sample, this clone turned up once. The identical CDR3 is also encoded by other nucleotide sequences in the sample. The rearrangement links TRBV7-3 to TRBJ2-5; D is possibly TRBD1 or TRBD2 (5 bases each). Germline V gene lookup returns CDR1 SGHTA and CDR2 FQGTGA. With 3 bases removed from V and 5 bases from J, the gap between germline ends came to 10 bases. This CDR3 spans 13 amino acids. The DNA of the CDR3 is TGTGCCAGCAGCTTGAGGGGTGGGGAGACCCAGTACTTC. This gives the protein CASSLRGGETQYF.